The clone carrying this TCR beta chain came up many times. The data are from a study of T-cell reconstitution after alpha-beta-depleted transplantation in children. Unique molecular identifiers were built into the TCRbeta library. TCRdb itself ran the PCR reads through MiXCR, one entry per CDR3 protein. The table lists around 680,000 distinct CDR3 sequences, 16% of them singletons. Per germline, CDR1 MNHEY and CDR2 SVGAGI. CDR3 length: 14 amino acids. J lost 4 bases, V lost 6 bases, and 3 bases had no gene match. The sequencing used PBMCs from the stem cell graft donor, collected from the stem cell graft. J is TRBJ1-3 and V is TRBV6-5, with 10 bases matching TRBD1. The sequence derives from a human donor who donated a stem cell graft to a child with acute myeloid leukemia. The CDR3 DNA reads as TGTGCCAGCAGGACAGGGGGCTCGGGAAACACCATATATTTT. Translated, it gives CASRTGGSGNTIYF.